The 22 T cell receptor beta chains below were found in one sample sequenced in a study of blood T cells in healthy people across ages (dated by TCRdb to 2014 to 2015). Library generation was performed with 5' RACE. Sequencing relied on an Illumina HiSeq 2500. The second PCR ran for roughly 7 to 12 cycles and used a J-beta primer mix along with a sample-barcoded 5' primer. The public reads were run again by TCRdb, first through fastp at Q25 and then through MiXCR, and only productive beta chains were kept. Here each entry gathers all rows of one CDR3 protein and keeps the most common genes and DNA. In this sample the table shows 1.5 million to 2 million distinct CDR3 sequences, approximately 30% of which occur a single time. The ten largest account for 7.7% of the sample. Sequencing was done on a sample of blood. These receptors were obtained from a woman in her twenties or thirties in good health.

This clonotype was counted once. The chain recombines TRBV4-3 with TRBJ2-3; 7 bases match TRBD2. CDR1 and CDR2 from the germline V gene are LGHNA and YSLEER. The CDR3 contains 16 residues. J lost 2 bases, V lost 1 base, and 6 bases had no gene match. CDR3 loop: CASSQGVGRDTDTQYF. CDR3 bases: TGCGCCAGCAGCCAAGGGGTGGGGAGGGACACAGATACGCAGTATTTT.

This sequence joins TRBV6-5 and TRBJ1-2; D might be TRBD1 (5 bases). Germline CDR1 and CDR2: MNHEY and SVGAGI. The CDR3 loop spans 15 amino acids. V was shortened by 6 bases and J by 2 bases, with 16 bases between the two germline ends. As DNA, the CDR3 is TGTGCCAGCAGCTATAGACAGACGGGAAACTATGGCTACACCTTC. Amino acids: CASSYRQTGNYGYTF.

This clonotype came up many times. The CDR3 protein is CSARLEGLYEQYF. DNA of the CDR3: TGCAGTGCTAGACTAGAGGGCCTTTACGAGCAGTACTTC. The chain joins TRBV20-1 to TRBJ2-7; tentative D call: TRBD2 (5 bases). Germline-derived CDR1 and CDR2 are DFQATT and SNEGSKA (reference sequence). The V end was cut by 2 bases, the J end by 4 bases, with 12 bases between. There are 13 residues in the CDR3.

The chain uses TRBV15 and TRBJ2-6; D unresolved. The CDR3 sequence is 16 residues long. Germline V gene sequence: CDR1 LNHNV, CDR2 YYDKDF (reference sequence). Trimming removed 0 bases from V and 4 bases from J, with 10 bases in between. This chain's CDR3 is CATSRDPGFGANVLTF. In DNA, the CDR3 is TGTGCCACCAGCAGAGATCCCGGGTTCGGGGCCAACGTCCTGACTTTC.

This clonotype was found a few times. V usage is TRBV28 and J usage is TRBJ2-1, with a tentative D call TRBD2 (6 bases). V lost 6 bases and J 0 bases, leaving 15 bases between the germline ends. This CDR3 has 16 residues. Germline values: CDR1 MDHEN, CDR2 SYDVKM. The CDR3 nucleotides read TGTGCCAGCAGCTGGTTTGGAGGGGCCTCCTACAATGAGCAGTTCTTC. This codes for CASSWFGGASYNEQFF.

The chain combines TRBV5-1 with TRBJ1-2, with a weak D call TRBD1 (6 bases). Looked up from germline, CDR1 is SGHRS and CDR2 is YFSETQ. V gave up 7 bases and J gave up 12 bases, with 19 bases separating them. The CDR3 totals 12 residues. DNA for the CDR3: TGCGCCAGCCAGGCGGACCGGGGGCCCAACACCTTC. Translating it yields CASQADRGPNTF.

This clonotype was recorded at least ten times. The chain recombines TRBV6-7 with TRBJ2-7; D perhaps matches TRBD2 (5 bases). TRBV6-7 is designated an ORF whose function remains uncertain. The CDR3 contains 12 residues. Trimming pared 7 bases from V and 2 bases from J, leaving 9 bases between. Here the CDR3 reads CASIDGTYEQYF. The DNA for the CDR3 is TGTGCCAGCATCGACGGGACCTACGAGCAGTACTTC.

The chain couples TRBV7-9 to TRBJ2-1; D is uncertain. The DNA end is more similar to TRBJ2-7, so the J call may be wrong. Germline loops: CDR1 SEHNR, CDR2 FQNEAQ (reference sequence). CDR3 length: 11 residues. CDR3 region: CASSRLGEQYF. The CDR3 DNA follows: TGTGCCAGCAGCCGCCTGGGGGAGCAGTACTTC.

This clonotype was seen repeatedly, ten times or more. This chain joins TRBV20-1 and TRBJ1-2; 10 nucleotides agree with TRBD1. Germline CDR1 reads DFQATT; CDR2 reads SNEGSKA (reference sequence). With V trimmed by 3 bases and J by 7 bases, 5 bases remained unmatched. CDR3 size: 13 residues. The CDR3, as DNA: TGCAGTGCTAGCATGACAGGGGGCTCTGGCTACACCTTC. Protein sequence: CSASMTGGSGYTF.

CDR3 amino acids: CASSPLPRLLKADEQFF. The DNA for the CDR3 is TGTGCCAGCTCACCTCTGCCCAGACTCCTCAAGGCGGATGAGCAGTTCTTC. The rearrangement links TRBV18 to TRBJ2-1; D ambiguous. This CDR3 has 17 residues. Germline CDR1 and CDR2: KGHSH and LQKENI. The V end was cut by 3 bases, the J end by 8 bases, with 23 bases between.

The chain joins TRBV6-1 to TRBJ2-1; a weak D match, TRBD1 (8 bases). Deletions cut 6 bases from V and 0 bases from J, with 12 bases between. This CDR3 has 15 residues. Per the germline V gene, CDR1 is MNHNS and CDR2 is SASEGT. CDR3 in amino acids: CASRTGGGSYNEQFF. The CDR3 DNA reads TGTGCCAGCAGAACAGGGGGGGGCTCCTACAATGAGCAGTTCTTC.

The table lists this clonotype with many counts. The chain is built from TRBV30 and TRBJ2-6; D uncertain. The CDR3 runs to 15 residues. Per the germline V gene, CDR1 is GTSNPN and CDR2 is SVGIG (reference sequence). V dropped 0 bases and J dropped 0 bases, with 6 bases sitting between them. The CDR3 region has the DNA TGTGCCTGGAGTGTGGCGCTCTCTGGGGCCAACGTCCTGACTTTC. Translating it yields CAWSVALSGANVLTF.

The sample holds a few counts of this clonotype. This chain joins TRBV20-1 and TRBJ2-1, with unresolved D. Germline V gives CDR1 DFQATT, CDR2 SNEGSKA (reference sequence). This CDR3 region has 14 residues. The V and J ends lost 0 bases and 6 bases respectively, with 12 bases between them. Written as DNA, the CDR3 is TGCAGTGCTAGAGATCCGAGGAGAACCAATGAGCAGTTCTTC. Protein sequence: CSARDPRRTNEQFF.

The sample holds a few counts of this clonotype. The genes are TRBV20-1 and TRBJ2-1; 10 nucleotides match TRBD2. J was trimmed by 4 bases and V by 3 bases; bases with no gene match: 3. The CDR3 totals 14 residues. Germline CDR1 DFQATT, CDR2 SNEGSKA (reference sequence). CDR3 nucleotides: TGCAGTGCTAGCCGTAGCGGGAGGTACAATGAGCAGTTCTTC. As protein: CSASRSGRYNEQFF.

There are many counts of this clonotype. This chain uses TRBV7-2 with TRBJ2-4, with D tentatively TRBD1 (6 bases). The CDR3 runs to 16 residues. V was shortened by 4 bases and J by 7 bases, with 20 bases between the two germline ends. Germline values: CDR1 SGHTA, CDR2 FQGNSA. DNA for the CDR3: TGTGCCAGCAGCTCGACTGGGGGCCGGATGGATAACATTCAGTACTTC. It translates to CASSSTGGRMDNIQYF.

This clonotype has a count of ten or more. The CDR3 region is CSARDPTLAGNEQFF. DNA of the CDR3: TGCAGTGCTAGAGATCCCACACTAGCGGGGAATGAGCAGTTCTTC. This chain uses TRBV20-1 with TRBJ2-1; 10 positions match TRBD2. This CDR3 has 15 amino acids. V lost 0 bases and J lost 7; bases outside the gene matches: 6. Germline V gene sequence: CDR1 DFQATT, CDR2 SNEGSKA (reference sequence).

The rearrangement joins TRBV9 to TRBJ1-5; 8 bases are shared with TRBD1. V shed 4 bases, J shed 4 bases, and the junction held 4 bases outside the gene matches. Per germline, CDR1 SGDLS and CDR2 YYNGEE. This CDR3 has 14 amino acids. DNA for the CDR3: TGTGCCAGCAGCTCGACAGGGGCGAATCAGCCCCAGCATTTT. This gives the protein CASSSTGANQPQHF.

Worth noting for this clonotype: An end of the junction does not agree with germline; a read error may underlie this. The J gene is TRBJ2-1, the V gene TRBV5-6, with D perhaps matching TRBD2 (5 bases). From germline, CDR1 is SGHDT and CDR2 YYEEEE. The length of the CDR3 is 14 residues. The CDR3 DNA sequence: TGTGCCAGCAGCTTGACAGATTCCTACAATGAGGAGGTCTTC. Protein: CASSLTDSYNEEVF.

The sample holds a few counts of this clonotype. The V and J genes are TRBV5-1 and TRBJ2-5, with a weak D call TRBD2 (6 bases). The CDR3 length is 14 residues. V shed 4 bases and J shed 9 bases, with 19 bases lying between them. Germline V gene lookup returns CDR1 SGHRS and CDR2 YFSETQ. DNA for the CDR3: TGCGCCAGCAGCCCCGCGGGGCCCGGGGAGGCCCAGTACTTC. This encodes CASSPAGPGEAQYF.

To note about this clonotype: At one boundary the junction diverges from the germline segment, which might be a read error. The chain uses TRBV4-1 and TRBJ1-2; D remains unclear. Germline V gene data show CDR1 as MGHRA and CDR2 as YSYEKL. The CDR3 length is 14 residues. For the CDR3, the DNA is TGCGCCAGCAGCCAAGACAGAGTTAACTATGGCCACACCTTC. Protein sequence: CASSQDRVNYGHTF.

Note on this clonotype: A clone one base away is much larger, so this may be a read error. The chain joins TRBV6-4 to TRBJ2-1; maybe TRBD2 (6 bases). This CDR3 is 13 amino acids long. The V gene's germline CDR1 is MRHNA and CDR2 SNTAGT. V lost 6 bases and J lost 6, with 12 bases in between. In DNA, the CDR3 is TGTGCCAGCAGCACCAGGACTACCAATGAGCAGTTCTTC. Protein: CASSTRTTNEQFF.

The CDR3 sequence is CASSTGASGSTDTQYF. As DNA, the CDR3 is TGTGCCAGCAGCACAGGGGCTAGCGGGAGCACAGATACGCAGTATTTT. V usage is TRBV7-9 and J usage is TRBJ2-3; D may be TRBD2 (8 bases). The CDR3 runs to 16 residues. V lost 5 bases to trimming and J lost 0 bases, with 15 bases between them. The V gene's germline CDR1 is SEHNR and CDR2 FQNEAQ (reference sequence). Supplemented by reference TRBV7-9 and TRBJ2-3, the full variable domain reads DTGVSQNPRHKITKRGQNVTFRCDPISEHNRLYWYRQTLGQGPEFLTYFQNEAQLEKSRLLSDRFSAERPKGSFSTLEIQRTEQGDSAMYLCASSTGASGSTDTQYFGPGTRLTVL.